This TCR beta chain derives from a study of lymphopenia after photon versus proton radiotherapy. Concerning this clone itself: Its antigen remains unidentified.

Generated by immunoSEQ multiplex PCR, the TCRdb table keeps only in-frame clones and is missing some. The data show 25,000 to 35,000 clones, with approximately 93% seen just once and roughly 0.71% held by the top ten. Notes on the study in general: Survival link was tested only in deceased patients; proton benefit remains a possibility.

The starting material was peripheral blood, obtained from a patient treated with photon-based radiotherapy. This clonotype was obtained from a woman in her fifties or sixties with cholangiocarcinoma.

The CDR3 loop is CASSLAGEEEYGYTF. The CDR3 DNA reads TGTGCCAGCAGCTTGGCAGGGGAAGAGGAGTATGGCTACACCTTC. J is TRBJ1-2 and V is TRBV5-6, with D maybe TRBD1 (6 bases). The CDR3 is made up of 15 amino acids. Looked up from germline, CDR1 is SGHDT and CDR2 is YYEEEE. V lost 0 bases and J 5 bases, leaving 14 bases between the germline ends.